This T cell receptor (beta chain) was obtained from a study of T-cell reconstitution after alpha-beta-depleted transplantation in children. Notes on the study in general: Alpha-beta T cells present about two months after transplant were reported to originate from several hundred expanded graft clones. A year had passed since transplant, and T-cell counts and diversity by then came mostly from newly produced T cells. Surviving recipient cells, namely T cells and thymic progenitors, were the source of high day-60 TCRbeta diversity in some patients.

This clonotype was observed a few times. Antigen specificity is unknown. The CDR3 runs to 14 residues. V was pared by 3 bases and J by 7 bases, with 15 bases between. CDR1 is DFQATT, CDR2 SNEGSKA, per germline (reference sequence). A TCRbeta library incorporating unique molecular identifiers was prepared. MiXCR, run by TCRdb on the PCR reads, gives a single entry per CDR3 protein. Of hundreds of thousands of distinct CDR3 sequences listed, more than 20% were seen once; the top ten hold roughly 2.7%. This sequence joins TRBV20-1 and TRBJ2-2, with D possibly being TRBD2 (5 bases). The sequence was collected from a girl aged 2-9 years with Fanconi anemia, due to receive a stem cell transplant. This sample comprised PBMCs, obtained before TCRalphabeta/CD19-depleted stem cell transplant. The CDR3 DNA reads TGCAGTGCTAGGCCGGACTTCCAGAGCGGGGAGCTGTTTTTT. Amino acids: CSARPDFQSGELFF.